Below, one T cell receptor beta chain is given with its context. Its antigen is unknown. Germline CDR1 LGHNT, CDR2 FRNRAP. Trimming took 6 bases from V and 5 from J; bases not matched to a gene: 11. This CDR3 is 15 amino acids long. This sample stems from a study of CD8+ T cells in alopecia areata. Study outcomes and limitations: Many expanded lesional clones remained in scalp and blood on tofacitinib.

The treatment: oral pan-JAK inhibitor, 5-10 mg twice daily. cDNA serving as the sequencing template came from extracted, reverse transcribed RNA. Assay: immunoSEQ multiplex PCR; the TCRdb copy retains only in-frame clones and omits some. The data show about 250,000 clones, 50% to 75% seen once. Specimen: CD4+ T cells sorted from blood, collected around week 54, from a patient treated with tofacitinib. The TCR sequence derives from a human donor with alopecia areata. The chain joins TRBV12-5 to TRBJ2-5; TRBD2 aligns across 8 bases. CDR3 nucleotides: TGTGCTAGTGGAGGGCGAGGACTAGCAATGGAGACCCAGTACTTC. This encodes CASGGRGLAMETQYF. The full variable domain, in which reference TRBV12-5 and TRBJ2-5 provide the parts outside the CDR3, is DARVTQTPRHKVTEMGQEVTMRCQPILGHNTVFWYRQTMMQGLELLAYFRNRAPLDDSGMPKDRFSAEMPDATLATLKIQPSEPRDSAVYFCASGGRGLAMETQYFGPGTRLLVL.